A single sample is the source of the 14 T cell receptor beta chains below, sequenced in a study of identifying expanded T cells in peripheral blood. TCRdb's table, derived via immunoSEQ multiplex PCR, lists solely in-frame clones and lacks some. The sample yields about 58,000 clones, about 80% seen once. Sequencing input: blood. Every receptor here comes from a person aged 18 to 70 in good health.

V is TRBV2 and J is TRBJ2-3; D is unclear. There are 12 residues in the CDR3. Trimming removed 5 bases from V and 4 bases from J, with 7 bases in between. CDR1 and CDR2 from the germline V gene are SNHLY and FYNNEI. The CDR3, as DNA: TGTGCCAGCAGTCCTCCCCCAGATACGCAGTATTTT. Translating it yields CASSPPPDTQYF.

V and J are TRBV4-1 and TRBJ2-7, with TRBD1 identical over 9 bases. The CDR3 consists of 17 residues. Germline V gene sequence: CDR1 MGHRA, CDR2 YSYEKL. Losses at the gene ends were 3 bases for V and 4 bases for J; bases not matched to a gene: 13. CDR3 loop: CASSQLEIGTGRYEQYF. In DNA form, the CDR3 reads TGCGCCAGCAGCCAGCTTGAAATCGGGACAGGGCGGTACGAGCAGTACTTC.

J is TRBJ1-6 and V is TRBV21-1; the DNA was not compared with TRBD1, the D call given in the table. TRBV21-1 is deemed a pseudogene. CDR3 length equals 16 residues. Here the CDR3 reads CASSKALEDSNSPLHF. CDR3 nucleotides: TGTGCCAGCAGCAAAGCTTTAGAGGACAGCAATTCACCCCTCCACTTT.

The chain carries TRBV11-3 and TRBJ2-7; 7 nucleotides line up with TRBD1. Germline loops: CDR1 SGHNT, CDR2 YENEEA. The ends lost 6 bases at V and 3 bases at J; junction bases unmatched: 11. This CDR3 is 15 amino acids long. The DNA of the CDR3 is TGTGCCAGCAGGCACAGGGGTGGCTACTACTACGAGCAGTACGTC. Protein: CASRHRGGYYYEQYV.

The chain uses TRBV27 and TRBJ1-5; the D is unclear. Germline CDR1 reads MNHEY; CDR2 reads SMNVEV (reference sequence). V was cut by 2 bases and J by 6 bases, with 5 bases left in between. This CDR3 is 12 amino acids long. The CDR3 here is CASSLVGQPQHF. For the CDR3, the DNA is TGTGCCAGCAGTTTAGTAGGTCAGCCCCAGCATTTT.

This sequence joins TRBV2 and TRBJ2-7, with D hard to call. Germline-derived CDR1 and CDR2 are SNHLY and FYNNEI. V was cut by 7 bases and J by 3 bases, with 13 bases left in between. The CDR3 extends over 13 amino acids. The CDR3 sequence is CASKRNGYYEQYF. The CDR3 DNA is TGTGCCAGCAAGAGGAATGGGTACTACGAGCAGTACTTC.

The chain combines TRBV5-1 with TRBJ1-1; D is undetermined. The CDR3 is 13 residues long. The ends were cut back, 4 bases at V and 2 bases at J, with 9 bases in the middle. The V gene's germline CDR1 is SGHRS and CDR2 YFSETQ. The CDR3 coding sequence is TGCGCCAGCAGCGCGGGGATCAACACTGAAGCTTTCTTT. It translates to CASSAGINTEAFF.

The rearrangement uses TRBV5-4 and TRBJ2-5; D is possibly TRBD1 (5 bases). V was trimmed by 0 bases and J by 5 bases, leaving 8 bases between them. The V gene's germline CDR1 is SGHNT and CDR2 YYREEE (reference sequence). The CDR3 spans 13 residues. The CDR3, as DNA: TGTGCCAGCAGCTTGGACTGGGGCGAGACCCAGTACTTC. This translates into CASSLDWGETQYF. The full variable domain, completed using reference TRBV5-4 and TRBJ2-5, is ETGVTQSPTHLIKTRGQQVTLRCSSQSGHNTVSWYQQALGQGPQFIFQYYREEENGRGNFPPRFSGLQFPNYSSELNVNALELDDSALYLCASSLDWGETQYFGPGTRLLVL.

The CDR3 DNA reads as TGTGCCAGCATCCGAGACAGTAAGAATGAGCAGTTCTTC. This encodes CASIRDSKNEQFF. The gene calls are TRBV7-2 and TRBJ2-1, with D maybe TRBD1 (5 bases). This CDR3 contains 13 residues. With 7 bases removed from V and 7 bases from J, the gap between germline ends came to 14 bases. Germline V gives CDR1 SGHTA, CDR2 FQGNSA.

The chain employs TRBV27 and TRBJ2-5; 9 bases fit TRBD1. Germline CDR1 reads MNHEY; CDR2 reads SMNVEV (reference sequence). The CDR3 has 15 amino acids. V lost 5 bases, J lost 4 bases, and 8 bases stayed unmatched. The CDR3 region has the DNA TGTGCCAGCAGTCAACTCCGGGACAGGGCAGAGACCCAGTACTTC. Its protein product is CASSQLRDRAETQYF.

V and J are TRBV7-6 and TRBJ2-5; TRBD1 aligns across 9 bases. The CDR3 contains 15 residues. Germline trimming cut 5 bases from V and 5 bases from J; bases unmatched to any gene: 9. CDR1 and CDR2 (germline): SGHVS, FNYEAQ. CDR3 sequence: CASSQNRGRTETQYF. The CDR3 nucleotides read TGTGCCAGCAGCCAAAACAGGGGGCGGACGGAGACCCAGTACTTC. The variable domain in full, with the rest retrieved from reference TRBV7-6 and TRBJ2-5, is GAGVSQSPRYKVTKRGQDVALRCDPISGHVSLYWYRQALGQGPEFLTYFNYEAQQDKSGLPNDRFSAERPEGSISTLTIQRTEQRDSAMYRCASSQNRGRTETQYFGPGTRLLVL.

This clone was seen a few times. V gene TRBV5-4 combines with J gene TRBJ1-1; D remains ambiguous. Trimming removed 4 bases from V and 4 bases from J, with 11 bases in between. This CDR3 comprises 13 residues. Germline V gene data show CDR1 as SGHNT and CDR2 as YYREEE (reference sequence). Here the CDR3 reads CASSRLQGTEAFF. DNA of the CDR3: TGTGCCAGCAGCAGATTACAAGGCACTGAAGCTTTCTTT.

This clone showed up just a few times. The CDR3 here is CASRATGYNEQFF. CDR3 in DNA: TGTGCCAGCAGAGCGACAGGTTACAATGAGCAGTTCTTC. The V call is TRBV27, the J call TRBJ2-1, with D possibly TRBD1 on 6 matching bases. In germline, CDR1 is MNHEY, CDR2 SMNVEV (reference sequence). Deletions cut 6 bases from V and 4 bases from J, with 10 bases between. This CDR3 comprises 13 residues.

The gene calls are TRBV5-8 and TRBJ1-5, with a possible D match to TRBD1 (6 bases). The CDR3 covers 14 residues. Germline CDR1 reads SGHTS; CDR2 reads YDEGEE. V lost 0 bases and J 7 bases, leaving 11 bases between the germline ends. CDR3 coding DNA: TGTGCCAGCAGCTTGGGGCAGGGGTTCCAGCCCCAGCATTTT. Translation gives CASSLGQGFQPQHF.